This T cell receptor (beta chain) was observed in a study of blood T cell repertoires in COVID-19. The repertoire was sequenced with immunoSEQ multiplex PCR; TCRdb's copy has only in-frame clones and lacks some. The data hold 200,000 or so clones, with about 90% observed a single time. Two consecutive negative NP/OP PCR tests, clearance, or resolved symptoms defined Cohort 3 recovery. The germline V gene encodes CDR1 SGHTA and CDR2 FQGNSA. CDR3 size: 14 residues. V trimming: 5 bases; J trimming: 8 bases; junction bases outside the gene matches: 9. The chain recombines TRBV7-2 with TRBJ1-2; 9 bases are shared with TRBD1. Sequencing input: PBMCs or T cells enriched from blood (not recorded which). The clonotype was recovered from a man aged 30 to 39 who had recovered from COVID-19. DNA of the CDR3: TGTGCCAGCAGCCTAACGGGACAGGGTGGCGGCTACACCTTC. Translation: CASSLTGQGGGYTF.